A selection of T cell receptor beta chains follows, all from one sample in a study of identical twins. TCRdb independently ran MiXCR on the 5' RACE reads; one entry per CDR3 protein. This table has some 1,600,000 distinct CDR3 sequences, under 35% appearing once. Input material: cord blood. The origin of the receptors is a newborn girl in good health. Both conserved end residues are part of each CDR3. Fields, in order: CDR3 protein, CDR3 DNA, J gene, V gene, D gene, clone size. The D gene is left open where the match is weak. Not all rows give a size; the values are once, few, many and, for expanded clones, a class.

CASSLAPSGPSSYEQYF	TGCGCCAGCAGCTTGGCCCCTAGCGGTCCTAGCTCCTACGAGCAGTACTTC	TRBJ2-7	TRBV5-1	TRBD2	NA
CASSLRGVFEAFF	TGTGCCAGCAGTTTAAGGGGGGTCTTTGAAGCTTTCTTT	TRBJ1-1	TRBV12-3/TRBV12-4	NA	NA
CASSFRGSPYEQYF	TGTGCCAGCAGCTTTAGGGGGTCCCCCTACGAGCAGTACTTC	TRBJ2-7	TRBV7-9	NA	many
CAIRGLAGGPNLSNEQFF	TGTGCCATCAGGGGACTAGCGGGAGGGCCCAACCTATCCAATGAGCAGTTCTTC	TRBJ2-1	TRBV10-3	TRBD2	few
CAGSLALLYEQYF	TGTGCCGGCAGCTTAGCCCTATTATACGAGCAGTACTTC	TRBJ2-7	TRBV7-2	NA	NA
CSAATMRGYNEQFF	TGCAGTGCGGCCACTATGCGGGGCTACAATGAGCAGTTCTTC	TRBJ2-1	TRBV20-1	NA	few
CSVDPHGTKSGGPNEQYF	TGCAGCGTTGATCCCCACGGGACTAAGAGCGGGGGCCCCAATGAGCAGTACTTC	TRBJ2-5	TRBV29-1	TRBD2	NA
CASSVAPTRYNEQYF	TGTGCCAGCAGCGTAGCTCCGACTAGATACAATGAGCAGTACTTC	TRBJ2-5	TRBV9	NA	NA
CASSQDGVLGTEAFF	TGCGCCAGCAGCCAAGATGGGGTTTTGGGGACTGAAGCTTTCTTT	TRBJ1-1	TRBV4-1	NA	few
CASSLIWDRGTSYEQYF	TGTGCCAGCAGTTTAATCTGGGACAGGGGTACCTCCTACGAGCAGTACTTC	TRBJ2-7	TRBV27	TRBD1	NA
CASSLNRLGIDEQFF	TGTGCCAGCAGCTTAAATCGACTAGGAATCGATGAGCAGTTCTTC	TRBJ2-1	TRBV7-9	NA	NA
CASSQLQLLQETQYF	TGCGCCAGCAGCCAGTTACAGCTTCTTCAGGAGACCCAGTACTTC	TRBJ2-5	TRBV4-1	NA	NA
CAISSTGGVSYNSPLHF	TGTGCCATCAGTTCTACAGGGGGTGTCTCCTATAATTCACCCCTCCACTTT	TRBJ1-6	TRBV10-3	TRBD1	once
CAIKGLYYEQYF	TGTGCCATCAAGGGTCTCTACTACGAGCAGTACTTC	TRBJ2-7	TRBV10-3	NA	NA
CASSQDLANTQYF	TGTGCCAGCAGCCAAGACCTCGCAAATACGCAGTATTTT	TRBJ2-3	TRBV3-1	NA	NA
CASSLVQQGMQYF	TGTGCCAGCAGCTTGGTGCAACAGGGGATGCAGTACTTC	TRBJ2-7	TRBV5-6	TRBD1	few
CASSMDRVGDTEAFF	TGTGCCAGCAGCATGGACAGGGTGGGGGACACTGAAGCTTTCTTT	TRBJ1-1	TRBV28	TRBD1	NA
CASSLGGAQNQPQHF	TGTGCCAGCAGTTTAGGGGGGGCGCAGAATCAGCCCCAGCATTTT	TRBJ1-5	TRBV12-3/TRBV12-4	NA	NA
CASSSSVTYNEQLF	TGTGCCAGCAGTTCTAGCGTAACCTACAATGAGCAGTTATTC	TRBJ2-1	TRBV11-1	NA	NA
CASSLDDSTDTQYF	TGTGCCAGCAGTTTAGATGACAGCACAGATACGCAGTATTTT	TRBJ2-3	TRBV12-3/TRBV12-4	NA	NA
CASSKKTGGDEQYF	TGTGCCAGCAGCAAAAAGACAGGGGGCGACGAGCAGTACTTC	TRBJ2-7	TRBV21-1	NA	NA
CASRLSGSDTQYF	TGTGCCAGCAGGCTTAGCGGGAGTGATACGCAGTATTTT	TRBJ2-3	TRBV28	TRBD2	few
CASSSGLASNEQFF	TGTGCCAGCAGCTCCGGACTAGCGAGCAATGAGCAGTTCTTC	TRBJ2-1	TRBV7-2	TRBD2	few
CASSFSRGREKLFF	TGTGCCAGCAGTTTTTCCAGGGGGCGAGAAAAACTGTTTTTT	TRBJ1-4	TRBV12-3/TRBV12-4	TRBD1	few
CASSFSPAPYQETQYF	TGTGCCAGCAGCTTCTCCCCGGCCCCGTACCAAGAGACCCAGTACTTC	TRBJ2-5	TRBV11-2	NA	few
CAGSLGSTDTQYF	TGTGCCGGCAGCTTAGGTAGCACAGATACGCAGTATTTT	TRBJ2-3	TRBV11-2	NA	NA
CASSRSGRSRNEQFF	TGTGCCAGCAGCAGGAGCGGGAGGAGTCGGAATGAGCAGTTCTTC	TRBJ2-1	TRBV3-1	TRBD2	once
CSVEVTTGNTEAFF	TGCAGCGTTGAAGTAACTACAGGGAACACTGAAGCTTTCTTT	TRBJ1-1	TRBV29-1	NA	few
CASSKSGQAYNSPLHF	TGTGCCAGCAGCAAAAGCGGACAGGCCTATAATTCACCCCTCCACTTT	TRBJ1-6	TRBV9	TRBD1	NA
CASSPRGFVVYEQYF	TGTGCCAGCAGCCCAAGAGGATTTGTGGTCTACGAGCAGTACTTC	TRBJ2-7	TRBV9	NA	NA
CASSESVRGAYEQYF	TGTGCCAGCAGTGAATCCGTCAGGGGGGCCTACGAGCAGTACTTC	TRBJ2-7	TRBV25-1	NA	NA